These 21 T cell receptor beta chains came from one sample sequenced in a study of monozygotic twins with inflammatory bowel disease. TCRdb reprocessed the 5' RACE reads; each CDR3 protein has one entry and no DNA is given. Recorded for this sample: around 370,000 distinct CDR3 sequences. The sequenced material came from blood. All receptors come from a human donor with ulcerative colitis or Crohn's disease, or a healthy co-twin of an affected twin (not recorded which).

This rearrangement joins TRBV3-1 to TRBJ1-3. This CDR3 has 15 residues. Germline V gene data show CDR1 as LGHDT and CDR2 as YNNKEL (reference sequence). This chain's CDR3 is CASSHNAGAGNTIYF.

The chain couples TRBV5-8 to TRBJ1-1; no DNA is available, so the TRBD1 call from TCRdb remains unchecked. CDR3 length: 14 amino acids. Germline V gene data show CDR1 as SGHTS and CDR2 as YDEGEE. CDR3 region: CASMMRGGSLEAFF.

The rearrangement links TRBV4-1 to TRBJ2-3. The CDR3 totals 14 residues. Germline CDR1 is MGHRA and CDR2 is YSYEKL. The CDR3 loop is CASSLGPRTDTQYF.

This rearrangement joins TRBV10-3 to TRBJ2-1. Per germline, CDR1 ENHRY and CDR2 SYGVKD. The CDR3 is 14 amino acids. This CDR3 is CAISDSTGYNEQFF.

The genes are TRBV9 and TRBJ2-7; TCRdb outputs TRBD1, but without DNA this stays unchecked. The CDR3 loop spans 13 amino acids. Germline lookup yields CDR1 SGDLS and CDR2 YYNGEE. The CDR3 loop reads CASSQTPGNEQYF.

The chain has TRBV4-3 and TRBJ1-2. CDR1 and CDR2 from the germline V gene are LGHNA and YSLEER. The CDR3 is 13 amino acids. This chain's CDR3 is CASSQRNFHGYTF.

This rearrangement joins TRBV6-6 to TRBJ1-3; TCRdb's assignment of TRBD1 cannot be checked, as there is no DNA. Looked up from germline, CDR1 is MNHNY and CDR2 is SVGAGI (reference sequence). This CDR3 contains 12 residues. The CDR3 sequence is CASRDTGNTIYF.

The CDR3 here is CSASGGRKGTEAFF. V is TRBV20-1 and J is TRBJ1-1; the D call from TCRdb, TRBD1, cannot be confirmed without DNA. The CDR3 is 14 residues long. The germline V gene encodes CDR1 DFQATT and CDR2 SNEGSKA (reference sequence).

V and J are TRBV12-5 and TRBJ1-5. Per the germline V gene, CDR1 is LGHNT and CDR2 is FRNRAP. This CDR3 contains 13 residues. The CDR3 region is CASGLLMSQPQHF.

The chain carries TRBV10-3 and TRBJ2-3; the D gene TCRdb calls, TRBD2, cannot be checked with no DNA. The CDR3 runs to 16 residues. Germline V gene data show CDR1 as ENHRY and CDR2 as SYGVKD. The CDR3: CAISGPTSVSTDTQYF.

This sequence joins TRBV20-1 and TRBJ2-1; lacking DNA, the TRBD2 call made by TCRdb goes unchecked. Germline CDR1 reads DFQATT; CDR2 reads SNEGSKA (reference sequence). CDR3 size: 14 residues. The CDR3 region is CSAEPGGRNNEQFF.

V usage is TRBV9 and J usage is TRBJ2-2; no DNA is available, so the TRBD1 call from TCRdb remains unchecked. Germline-derived CDR1 and CDR2 are SGDLS and YYNGEE. This CDR3 is 16 amino acids long. This CDR3 reads CASSPQGLANTGELFF.

V usage is TRBV11-3 and J usage is TRBJ2-3. In germline, CDR1 is SGHNT, CDR2 YENEEA. There are 14 residues in the CDR3. This CDR3 reads CASSLAGWRDTQYF.

This chain links TRBV2 with TRBJ2-5; TCRdb indicates TRBD1, and absent DNA this call remains unverified. Germline assignment: CDR1 SNHLY and CDR2 FYNNEI. The CDR3 totals 14 residues. CDR3 loop: CASSEVTDQETQYF.

V gene TRBV4-1 combines with J gene TRBJ2-7; TCRdb calls TRBD1, which cannot be checked without DNA. Germline V gives CDR1 MGHRA, CDR2 YSYEKL. CDR3 size: 16 residues. The chain's CDR3 is CASSQARDTRSYEQYF.

The chain recombines TRBV18 with TRBJ2-3. CDR1 KGHSH and CDR2 LQKENI come from the germline V gene. The CDR3 has 13 amino acids. The CDR3 is CASSPSSTDTQYF.

This chain links TRBV23-1 with TRBJ2-5; the TRBD1 assignment by TCRdb is unverifiable without DNA. TRBV23-1 is marked as an open reading frame, function uncertain. The CDR3 spans 15 residues. The CDR3 protein is CASSHLDIVPETQYF.

The genes are TRBV2 and TRBJ1-3; TCRdb gives TRBD1 as the D gene, but with no DNA this cannot be confirmed. CDR1 and CDR2 (germline): SNHLY, FYNNEI. This CDR3 is built from 13 residues. The CDR3 region is CASSGVPVNTIYF.

The chain carries TRBV11-2 and TRBJ2-7; no DNA is available, so the TRBD1 call from TCRdb remains unchecked. The CDR3 length is 18 residues. Germline V gene sequence: CDR1 SGHAT, CDR2 FQNNGV. The CDR3 loop is CASSPDSAGVLESYEQYF.

V usage is TRBV12-3 or TRBV12-4 and J usage is TRBJ2-2. The CDR3 sequence is 17 residues long. The CDR3: CASSLWVAVENTGELFF.

J is TRBJ2-2 and V is TRBV4-2; the D gene TCRdb calls, TRBD1, cannot be checked with no DNA. CDR3 length equals 14 residues. Germline CDR1 is LGHNA and CDR2 is YNFKEQ. The CDR3 reads CATGEGGATGELFF.